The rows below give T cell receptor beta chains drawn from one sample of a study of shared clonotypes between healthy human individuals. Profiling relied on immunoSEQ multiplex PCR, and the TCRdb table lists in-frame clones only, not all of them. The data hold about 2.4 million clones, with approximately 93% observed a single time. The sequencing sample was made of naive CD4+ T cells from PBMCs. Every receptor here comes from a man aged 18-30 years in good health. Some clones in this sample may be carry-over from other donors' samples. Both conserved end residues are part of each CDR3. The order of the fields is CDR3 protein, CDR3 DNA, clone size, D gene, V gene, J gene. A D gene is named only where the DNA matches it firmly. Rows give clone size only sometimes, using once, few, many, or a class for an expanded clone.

CDR3: CAYRTAWGEQYF; DNA: TGTGCCTATCGGACAGCTTGGGGAGAGCAGTACTTC; size: .; D: .; V: TRBV30; J: TRBJ2-7
CDR3: CAISESLVPQQETQYF; DNA: TGTGCCATCAGTGAGTCGTTGGTACCGCAGCAAGAGACCCAGTACTTC; size: .; D: .; V: TRBV10-3; J: TRBJ2-5
CDR3: CASSSPRTGRTDTQYF; DNA: TGTGCCAGCAGCTCCCCAAGGACAGGCCGCACAGATACGCAGTATTTT; size: .; D: TRBD1; V: TRBV13; J: TRBJ2-3
CDR3: CAISDGLAGPAYNEQFF; DNA: TGTGCCATCAGTGACGGGCTAGCGGGACCCGCTTACAATGAGCAGTTCTTC; size: .; D: TRBD2; V: TRBV10-3; J: TRBJ2-1
CDR3: CAISESAADMKTQYF; DNA: TGTGCCATCAGTGAGTCCGCGGCAGATATGAAGACCCAGTACTTC; size: .; D: .; V: TRBV10-3; J: TRBJ2-5
CDR3: CASSWGADTQYF; DNA: TGTGCCAGCAGTTGGGGGGCAGATACGCAGTATTTT; size: .; D: .; V: TRBV28; J: TRBJ2-3
CDR3: CATNPRAGEQYF; DNA: TGTGCCACCAATCCCAGGGCTGGAGAGCAGTACTTC; size: .; D: .; V: TRBV28; J: TRBJ2-5
CDR3: CASSDSSGIRETQYF; DNA: TGTGCCAGCAGCGACAGTAGCGGGATACGAGAGACCCAGTACTTC; size: once; D: TRBD2; V: TRBV9; J: TRBJ2-5
CDR3: CASSLDRETEAFF; DNA: TGTGCCAGCAGCCTCGACAGGGAAACTGAAGCTTTCTTT; size: once; D: TRBD1; V: TRBV7-3; J: TRBJ1-1
CDR3: CASSTWGTGTGYPDTQYF; DNA: TGTGCCAGTAGTACGTGGGGCACCGGGACAGGGTACCCAGATACGCAGTATTTT; size: .; D: TRBD1; V: TRBV19; J: TRBJ2-3
CDR3: CASSWDRGTEAFF; DNA: TGTGCCAGCTCGTGGGACAGGGGGACTGAAGCTTTCTTT; size: .; D: TRBD1; V: TRBV18; J: TRBJ1-1
CDR3: CASSLVAATQETQYF; DNA: TGTGCCAGCAGCTTGGTGGCAGCCACCCAAGAGACCCAGTACTTC; size: .; D: .; V: TRBV5-5; J: TRBJ2-5
CDR3: CASSLAHGGLSYNEQFF; DNA: TGTGCCAGCAGCTTAGCTCACGGAGGTCTCTCCTACAATGAGCAGTTCTTC; size: .; D: .; V: TRBV7-8; J: TRBJ2-1
CDR3: CASSLKVPNYGYTF; DNA: TGTGCCAGCAGTTTAAAGGTTCCTAACTATGGCTACACCTTC; size: .; D: .; V: TRBV28; J: TRBJ1-2
CDR3: CASSPGDRRAEAHF; DNA: TGCGCCAGCAGCCCGGGGGACAGGCGGGCGGAGGCCCACTTC; size: .; D: TRBD1; V: TRBV5-1; J: TRBJ2-7
CDR3: CASSVAGSSSSYEQYF; DNA: TGTGCCAGCAGCGTAGCTGGGAGTTCGAGCTCCTACGAGCAGTACTTC; size: .; D: .; V: TRBV9; J: TRBJ2-7
CDR3: CARAMTGGAGTEAFF; DNA: TGTGCCCGCGCCATGACAGGGGGCGCGGGGACTGAAGCTTTCTTT; size: .; D: TRBD1; V: TRBV27; J: TRBJ1-1
CDR3: CASSLGLVVRDEQYF; DNA: TGCGCCAGCAGCTTGGGTTTGGTTGTGAGAGACGAGCAGTACTTC; size: .; D: .; V: TRBV5-1; J: TRBJ2-7
CDR3: CASSSTVSGEKLFF; DNA: TGTGCCAGCAGTTCCACGGTTTCTGGAGAAAAACTGTTTTTT; size: .; D: .; V: TRBV7-9; J: TRBJ1-4
CDR3: CASSVGLAGGPFYTDTQYF; DNA: TGTGCCAGCAGCGTAGGGCTAGCGGGAGGGCCGTTCTACACAGATACGCAGTATTTT; size: .; D: TRBD2; V: TRBV9; J: TRBJ2-3
CDR3: CASSWTGNNEQFF; DNA: TGTGCCAGCAGCTGGACCGGGAACAATGAGCAGTTCTTC; size: .; D: .; V: TRBV5-4; J: TRBJ2-1
CDR3: CASASGGDNEQFF; DNA: TGTGCCAGCGCATCTGGCGGGGACAATGAGCAGTTCTTC; size: .; D: .; V: TRBV7-2; J: TRBJ2-1
CDR3: CATSRGTSATNEKLFF; DNA: TGTGCCACCAGCAGGGGGACATCCGCAACTAATGAAAAACTGTTTTTT; size: .; D: .; V: TRBV15; J: TRBJ1-4
CDR3: CASSLQVPAEAFF; DNA: TGTGCCAGCAGCTTGCAGGTACCGGCTGAAGCTTTCTTT; size: .; D: .; V: TRBV7-9; J: TRBJ1-1
CDR3: CASSEGVRENVDEQYF; DNA: TGCGCCAGCAGTGAGGGTGTGAGGGAGAATGTGGACGAGCAGTACTTC; size: .; D: .; V: TRBV10-1; J: TRBJ2-7
CDR3: CASFLLVTKTEAFF; DNA: TGCGCCAGCTTCCTACTGGTTACCAAGACTGAAGCTTTCTTT; size: .; D: .; V: TRBV5-1; J: TRBJ1-1
CDR3: CASSLVSRFGPNEKLFF; DNA: TGTGCCAGCAGCTTAGTTTCCCGGTTCGGACCCAATGAAAAACTGTTTTTT; size: .; D: .; V: TRBV7-8; J: TRBJ1-4
CDR3: CASSSGGTDEKLFF; DNA: TGTGCCAGCAGTTCCGGGGGAACCGATGAAAAACTGTTTTTT; size: .; D: .; V: TRBV28; J: TRBJ1-4
CDR3: CASSDTGASTDTQYF; DNA: TGCGCCAGCAGTGACACCGGGGCCAGCACAGATACGCAGTATTTT; size: .; D: .; V: TRBV10-1; J: TRBJ2-3
CDR3: CASSPIAGGIYEQYF; DNA: TGTGCCAGCAGCCCGATAGCGGGAGGTATCTACGAGCAGTACTTC; size: .; D: TRBD2; V: TRBV7-3; J: TRBJ2-7
CDR3: CASSQDVQGTEQYF; DNA: TGTGCCAGCAGCCAAGACGTCCAGGGGACCGAGCAGTACTTC; size: .; D: .; V: TRBV14; J: TRBJ2-7
CDR3: CASSLDPGQGANEQFF; DNA: TGCGCCAGCAGCTTGGATCCGGGACAGGGGGCGAATGAGCAGTTCTTC; size: once; D: TRBD1; V: TRBV5-1; J: TRBJ2-1
CDR3: CASSLGTVSGELFF; DNA: TGCGCCAGCAGCTTGGGGACAGTCTCCGGGGAGCTGTTTTTT; size: .; D: .; V: TRBV5-1; J: TRBJ2-2
CDR3: CASSLRTSRRGTDTQYF; DNA: TGCGCCAGCAGCTTGCGGACTAGCCGGAGAGGCACAGATACGCAGTATTTT; size: .; D: TRBD2; V: TRBV5-1; J: TRBJ2-3
CDR3: CASSQGSLQGRSEQYF; DNA: TGCGCCAGCAGCCAAGGGTCCCTACAGGGGAGATCCGAGCAGTACTTC; size: .; D: TRBD1; V: TRBV4-1; J: TRBJ2-7
CDR3: CASSSGGGGYGYTF; DNA: TGTGCCAGCAGTTCCGGAGGGGGGGGCTATGGCTACACCTTC; size: once; D: .; V: TRBV28; J: TRBJ1-2
CDR3: CASRSDLRAFF; DNA: TGTGCCAGCCGTAGCGATTTGAGAGCTTTCTTT; size: .; D: .; V: TRBV7-9; J: TRBJ1-1
CDR3: CASTIPADRNQPQHF; DNA: TGTGCCAGCACCATACCCGCGGACAGGAATCAGCCCCAGCATTTT; size: few; D: TRBD1; V: TRBV6-5; J: TRBJ1-5
CDR3: CASSPTWSPGANVLTF; DNA: TGTGCCAGCTCACCAACATGGTCACCCGGGGCCAACGTCCTGACTTTC; size: .; D: .; V: TRBV18; J: TRBJ2-6
CDR3: CASSPGQFYQPQHF; DNA: TGTGCCAGCAGCCCGGGCCAGTTTTATCAGCCCCAGCATTTT; size: .; D: .; V: TRBV7-2; J: TRBJ1-5